This TCR beta chain comes out of a study of CD8+CD57+ T cells in acquired aplastic anemia. Study details: Across the sorted CD4+ and CD8+ cells, DNA amounts averaged 3.2 ug. Broader study findings: A set of roughly 27 CD8+ CDR3 sequences was shared between patients and controls, and these sequences appeared highly expressed in patients. CD8+ Simpson's diversity in patients was not significantly different from that in controls.

Whoever was chosen for sequencing had shown CD8+CD57+ cell expansion by flow cytometry. Blood came from patients not yet given any therapy. Germline-derived CDR1 and CDR2 are SGHTA and FQGNSA. With 7 bases clipped from V and 7 bases from J, the junction kept 6 bases outside the gene matches. CDR3 length: 14 amino acids. TCR beta VDJ and CDR3 profiling used genomic DNA as template. One entry per CDR3 protein results from TCRdb running MiXCR on the reads. The repertoire holds about 180,000 distinct CDR3 sequences, 55% to 65% seen once, with about 39% in the top ten. A remark on this clonotype: Its specificity is not known.

Sequencing was performed on sorted CD4+, CD8+, or CD8+CD57+ T cells (not recorded which) from PBMCs. This clonotype was sampled from a human donor with aplastic anemia. The rearrangement uses TRBV7-2 and TRBJ1-6, with TRBD1 matching over 8 bases. The CDR3 sequence is CASKQGVENSPLHF. CDR3 nucleotides: TGTGCCAGCAAACAGGGGGTCGAGAATTCACCCCTCCACTTT.